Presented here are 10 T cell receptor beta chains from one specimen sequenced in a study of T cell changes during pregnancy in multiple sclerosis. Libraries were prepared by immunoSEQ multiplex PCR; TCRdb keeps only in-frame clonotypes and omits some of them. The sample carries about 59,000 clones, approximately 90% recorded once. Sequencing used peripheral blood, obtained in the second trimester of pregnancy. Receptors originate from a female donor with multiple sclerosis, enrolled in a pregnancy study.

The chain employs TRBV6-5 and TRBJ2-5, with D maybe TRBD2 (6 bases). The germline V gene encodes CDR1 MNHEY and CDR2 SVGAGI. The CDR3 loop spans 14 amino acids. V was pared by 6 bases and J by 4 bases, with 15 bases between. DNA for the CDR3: TGTGCCAGCAGCCCGTACCTGACTAGAGAGACCCAGTACTTC. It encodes CASSPYLTRETQYF.

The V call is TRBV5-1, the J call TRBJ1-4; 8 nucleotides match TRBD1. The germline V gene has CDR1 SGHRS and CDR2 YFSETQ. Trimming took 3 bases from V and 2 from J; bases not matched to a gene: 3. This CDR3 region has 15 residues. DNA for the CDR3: TGCGCCAGCAGCTCAGGGACAGGCACTAATGAAAAACTGTTTTTT. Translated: CASSSGTGTNEKLFF. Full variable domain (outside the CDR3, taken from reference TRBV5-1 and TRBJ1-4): KAGVTQTPRYLIKTRGQQVTLSCSPISGHRSVSWYQQTPGQGLQFLFEYFSETQRNKGNFPGRFSGRQFSNSRSEMNVSTLELGDSALYLCASSSGTGTNEKLFFGSGTQLSVL.

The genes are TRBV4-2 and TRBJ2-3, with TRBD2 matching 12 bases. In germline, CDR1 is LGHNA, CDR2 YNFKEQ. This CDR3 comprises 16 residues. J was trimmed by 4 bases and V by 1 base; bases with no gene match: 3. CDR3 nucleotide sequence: TGTGCCAGCAGCCAAGCGCTAGCGGGGGGGCCAGATACGCAGTATTTT. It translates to CASSQALAGGPDTQYF.

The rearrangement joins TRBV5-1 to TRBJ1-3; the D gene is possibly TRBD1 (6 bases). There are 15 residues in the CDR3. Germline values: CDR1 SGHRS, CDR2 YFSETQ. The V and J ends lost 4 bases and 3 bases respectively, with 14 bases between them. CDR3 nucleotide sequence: TGCGCCAGCAGCCCGTGGGCAGGGGTTGGAAACACCATATATTTT. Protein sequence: CASSPWAGVGNTIYF.

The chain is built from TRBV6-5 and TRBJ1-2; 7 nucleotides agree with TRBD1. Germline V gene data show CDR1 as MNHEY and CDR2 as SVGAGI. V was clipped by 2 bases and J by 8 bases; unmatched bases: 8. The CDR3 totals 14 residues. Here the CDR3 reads CASSYRPDRAGYTF. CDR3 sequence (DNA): TGTGCCAGCAGTTACAGGCCCGACAGGGCAGGCTACACCTTC.

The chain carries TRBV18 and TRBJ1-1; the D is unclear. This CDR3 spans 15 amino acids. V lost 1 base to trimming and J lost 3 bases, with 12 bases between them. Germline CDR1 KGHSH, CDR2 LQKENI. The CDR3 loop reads CASSPLAAEDTEAFF. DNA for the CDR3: TGTGCCAGCTCACCACTCGCTGCTGAGGACACTGAAGCTTTCTTT.

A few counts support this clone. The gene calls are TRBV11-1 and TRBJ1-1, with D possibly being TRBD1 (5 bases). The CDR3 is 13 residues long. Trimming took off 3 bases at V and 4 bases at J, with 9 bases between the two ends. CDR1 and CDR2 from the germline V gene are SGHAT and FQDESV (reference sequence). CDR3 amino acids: CASSFGGGTEAFF. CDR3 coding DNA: TGTGCCAGCAGCTTCGGGGGAGGCACTGAAGCTTTCTTT.

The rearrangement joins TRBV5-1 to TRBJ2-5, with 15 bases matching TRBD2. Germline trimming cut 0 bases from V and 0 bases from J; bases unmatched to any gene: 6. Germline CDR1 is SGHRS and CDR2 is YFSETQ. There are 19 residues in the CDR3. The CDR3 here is CASSLVGLAGGLHQETQYF. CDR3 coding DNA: TGCGCCAGCAGCTTGGTCGGACTAGCGGGGGGGCTTCACCAAGAGACCCAGTACTTC.

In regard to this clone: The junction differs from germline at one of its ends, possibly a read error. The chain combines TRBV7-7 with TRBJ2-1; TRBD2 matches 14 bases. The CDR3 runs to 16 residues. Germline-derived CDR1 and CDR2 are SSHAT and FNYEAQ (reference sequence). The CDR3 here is CASSLKGTSGGPEQFF. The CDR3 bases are TGTGCTAGCAGCTTAAAAGGGACTAGCGGGGGACCTGAGCAGTTCTTC.

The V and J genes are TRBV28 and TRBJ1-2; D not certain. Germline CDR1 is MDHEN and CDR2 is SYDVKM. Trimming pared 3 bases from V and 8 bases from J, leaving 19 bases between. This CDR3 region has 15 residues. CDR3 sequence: CASSFRTHALWGYTF. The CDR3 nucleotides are TGTGCCAGCAGTTTCAGGACTCACGCCCTATGGGGCTACACCTTC.